The clone carrying this TCR beta chain has a handful of counts. The data stem from a study of cytomegalovirus exposure and HLA in healthy donors. This PCR relied on a set of 60 Vbeta primers and 13 Jbeta primers. Some clones are missing from TCRdb's copy, which holds only in-frame ones; the method was immunoSEQ multiplex PCR. The sample holds about 120,000 clones; 50% to 65% are singletons and the top ten take 9% to 10%. The CDR3 is made up of 15 amino acids. J gave up 4 bases and V 6 bases, and 3 bases lay outside the gene matches. Germline-derived CDR1 and CDR2 are SNHLY and FYNNEI. The chain uses TRBV2 and TRBJ2-2; 12 bases match TRBD2. Sequencing was performed on PBMCs. This TCR derives from a man aged 35-49 years in good health and CMV-seropositive. The CDR3 region has the DNA TGTGCCAGCAGAGGACTAGCGGGGTCCACCGGGGAGCTGTTTTTT. Amino acids: CASRGLAGSTGELFF.